Listed here are 30 T cell receptor beta chains from one sample, sequenced in a study of CD8 T cells in ankylosing spondylitis. Findings and limits, study-wide: Characteristic, it appeared, of ankylosing spondylitis blood was a TCR beta motif of about eight highly homologous variants.

These receptors have no identified antigens. TCRdb ran MiXCR on the 5' RACE reads and lists one entry per CDR3 protein. The sample shows fewer than 650,000 distinct CDR3 sequences, about 12% of them seen only once. Sequenced input: blood, either unsorted or a sorted T cell fraction (not recorded which). The receptors originated from a male donor with ankylosing spondylitis.

This clonotype showed up many times. The gene calls are TRBV12-3 or TRBV12-4 and TRBJ2-5, with D possibly called TRBD1 or TRBD2 (5 bases each). V was shortened by 3 bases and J by 3 bases, with 11 bases between the two germline ends. The CDR3 has 14 residues. The CDR3 DNA reads TGTGCCAGCAGTTTGTGGAGAGGGGAAGAGACCCAGTACTTC. It specifies CASSLWRGEETQYF.

This clonotype came up a few times. J is TRBJ2-1 and V is TRBV18; either TRBD1 or TRBD2 may fit D (5 bases each). From germline, CDR1 is KGHSH and CDR2 LQKENI. The ends were cut back, 6 bases at V and 1 base at J, with 16 bases in the middle. This CDR3 spans 16 amino acids. The CDR3 loop reads CASSRRGDQSYNEQFF. The DNA of the CDR3 is TGTGCCAGCTCGCGTCGTGGGGACCAGTCCTACAATGAGCAGTTCTTC.

The rearrangement uses TRBV3-1 and TRBJ1-4; a weak D match, TRBD1 (5 bases). This CDR3 spans 14 amino acids. Between the trimmed V and J ends, which lost 0 bases and 8 bases, there was a span of 10 bases. Germline CDR1 is LGHDT and CDR2 is YNNKEL (reference sequence). CDR3 sequence reads: CASSQDPGREKLFF. The CDR3 DNA follows: TGTGCCAGCAGCCAAGATCCGGGGCGGGAAAAACTGTTTTTT.

The V and J genes are TRBV5-4 and TRBJ2-1, with D possibly matching TRBD2 (6 bases). Trimming removed 4 bases at V and 9 bases at J, with 8 bases between. The CDR3 covers 11 residues. Germline CDR1 and CDR2: SGHNT and YYREEE (reference sequence). The DNA of the CDR3 is TGTGCCAGCAGCGCCGGGGGTGAGCAGTTCTTC. Amino acid sequence: CASSAGGEQFF.

This clonotype was detected only a few times. The CDR3 spells CASSGLAGDITDTQYF. The CDR3 bases are TGTGCCAGCTCCGGACTAGCGGGAGACATCACAGATACGCAGTATTTT. The chain employs TRBV18 and TRBJ2-3; 13 bases match TRBD2. J gave up 2 bases and V 6 bases, and 5 bases lay outside the gene matches. Germline V gene sequence: CDR1 KGHSH, CDR2 LQKENI. CDR3 length equals 16 residues.

This chain links TRBV5-4 with TRBJ2-5, with D perhaps TRBD1 (6 bases). The germline V gene encodes CDR1 SGHNT and CDR2 YYREEE (reference sequence). Trimming left V 4 bases short and J 4 bases short, with 17 bases between. This CDR3 comprises 15 residues. CDR3 nucleotides: TGTGCCAGCAGCGGGGGCGGAGCAGGGCGAGAGACCCAGTACTTC. Translation: CASSGGGAGRETQYF. Full variable domain (missing parts from reference TRBV5-4 and TRBJ2-5): ETGVTQSPTHLIKTRGQQVTLRCSSQSGHNTVSWYQQALGQGPQFIFQYYREEENGRGNFPPRFSGLQFPNYSSELNVNALELDDSALYLCASSGGGAGRETQYFGPGTRLLVL.

There are many counts of this clonotype. The CDR3 reads CSARDQQIVLTDTQYF. The CDR3 nucleotides are TGCAGTGCTAGAGATCAGCAAATAGTATTAACAGATACGCAGTATTTT. V is TRBV20-1 and J is TRBJ2-3, with D uncertain. CDR3 size: 16 residues. Germline V lookup: CDR1 DFQATT, CDR2 SNEGSKA (reference sequence). Trimming took 0 bases from V and 3 from J, leaving 16 bases between them.

V and J are TRBV3-1 and TRBJ2-7; 14 bases agree with TRBD2. From germline, CDR1 is LGHDT and CDR2 YNNKEL (reference sequence). CDR3 length equals 15 residues. Losses at the gene ends were 1 base for V and 5 bases for J; bases not matched to a gene: 1. CDR3 DNA sequence: TGTGCCAGCAGCCAAGGACTAGCGGGAGGGAACGAGCAGTACTTC. It is translated as CASSQGLAGGNEQYF.

The chain is built from TRBV2 and TRBJ1-6; the match to TRBD1 covers 7 bases. The CDR3 is 14 residues long. Trimming took 7 bases from V and 10 from J; bases not matched to a gene: 10. CDR1 is SNHLY and CDR2 is FYNNEI in the germline V gene. The CDR3 here is CASTRTGVESPLHF. The CDR3 region has the DNA TGTGCCAGCACCCGCACAGGGGTAGAGTCACCCCTCCACTTT.

This clonotype was found a few times. CDR3 region: CSALTEYNSPLHF. The CDR3 region has the DNA TGCAGTGCTCTAACAGAGTATAATTCACCCCTCCACTTT. The V and J genes are TRBV20-1 and TRBJ1-6; no definite D call. The CDR3 is 13 residues long. V lost 5 bases, J lost 4 bases, and 9 bases lay in between. Germline V CDR1 and CDR2: DFQATT, SNEGSKA (reference sequence).

The chain recombines TRBV11-3 with TRBJ2-5; D perhaps matches TRBD1 (5 bases). V lost 5 bases and J 5 bases, leaving 15 bases between the germline ends. This CDR3 has 14 amino acids. In germline, CDR1 is SGHNT, CDR2 YENEEA. CDR3 sequence (DNA): TGTGCCAGCAGCCGTCAGGGTCGTGGCGAGACCCAGTACTTC. Residues: CASSRQGRGETQYF.

This clonotype was recorded a few times. The V call is TRBV29-1, the J call TRBJ1-2; D unclear. Germline CDR1 SQVTM, CDR2 ANQGSEA. Trimming stripped 5 bases from V and 8 bases from J, with 21 bases between. This CDR3 has 14 amino acids. CDR3 in DNA: TGCAGCGTTTCATTGGGAGCCATTCGAGGGGGCTACACCTTC. This gives the protein CSVSLGAIRGGYTF.

The V and J genes are TRBV20-1 and TRBJ2-1; weak D call: TRBD2 (5 bases). Per germline, CDR1 DFQATT and CDR2 SNEGSKA (reference sequence). This CDR3 is 15 amino acids long. The V and J ends lost 6 bases and 2 bases respectively, with 17 bases between them. The chain's CDR3 is CSAHLGASAYNEQFF. The CDR3 DNA is TGCAGTGCCCACCTGGGAGCTTCGGCCTACAATGAGCAGTTCTTC.

This clonotype was counted between two and nine times. The J gene is TRBJ2-1, the V gene TRBV11-3, with 11 bases that match TRBD2. The junction had 7 bases not matched to a gene; V was cut back by 5 bases and J by 4 bases. The CDR3 has 16 amino acids. Germline lookup yields CDR1 SGHNT and CDR2 YENEEA. In DNA form, the CDR3 reads TGTGCCAGCAGCCCCTCCGGGACTAGCGGATACAATGAGCAGTTCTTC. It specifies CASSPSGTSGYNEQFF.

This clonotype was picked up a small number of times. The chain couples TRBV11-2 to TRBJ2-7; D call uncertain. There are 14 residues in the CDR3. V lost 0 bases to trimming and J lost 3 bases, with 9 bases between them. Germline CDR1 SGHAT, CDR2 FQNNGV. This chain's CDR3 is CASSLDGAVYEQYV. The CDR3 DNA reads as TGTGCCAGCAGCTTAGATGGCGCCGTCTACGAGCAGTACGTC.

V usage is TRBV12-5 and J usage is TRBJ1-5; D remains ambiguous. Trimming pared 6 bases from V and 1 base from J, leaving 13 bases between. The germline V gene has CDR1 LGHNT and CDR2 FRNRAP. The CDR3 extends over 15 amino acids. The chain's CDR3 is CASGAGAASNQPQHF. The CDR3 DNA sequence: TGTGCTAGTGGAGCCGGAGCAGCCAGCAATCAGCCCCAGCATTTT.

This clonotype was recorded a few times. The V call is TRBV15, the J call TRBJ1-1; D might be TRBD1 (5 bases). CDR3 length equals 17 residues. V was clipped by 5 bases and J by 4 bases, with 23 bases between them. Germline CDR1 is LNHNV and CDR2 is YYDKDF (reference sequence). CDR3 residues: CATSPQAWGSGGTEAFF. In DNA, the CDR3 is TGTGCCACCAGCCCCCAAGCGTGGGGGTCGGGGGGCACTGAAGCTTTCTTT.

V is TRBV5-1 and J is TRBJ2-2, with unresolved D. This CDR3 comprises 14 residues. The V gene's germline CDR1 is SGHRS and CDR2 YFSETQ. V lost 4 bases and J lost 4, with 11 bases in between. In DNA, the CDR3 is TGCGCCAGCAGCACCAGACGAGGCACCGGGGAGCTGTTTTTT. It codes for CASSTRRGTGELFF.

This chain links TRBV6-1 with TRBJ1-2; D is unclear. The V and J ends lost 8 bases and 3 bases respectively, with 7 bases between them. The CDR3 sequence is 11 residues long. The germline V gene encodes CDR1 MNHNS and CDR2 SASEGT. CDR3 in amino acids: CASRTYYGYTF. The CDR3 DNA reads TGTGCCAGCCGCACATACTATGGCTACACCTTC.

About this clonotype: The junction departs from germline at one end; a sequencing error may be responsible. The CDR3 region is CASSEATLGGYTF. CDR3 coding DNA: TGTGCCAGCAGCGAAGCGACCCTTGGTGGCTACACCTTC. The V and J genes are TRBV6-1 and TRBJ1-2, with D unclear. CDR1 is MNHNS and CDR2 is SASEGT in the germline V gene. There are 13 residues in the CDR3.

The J gene is TRBJ1-2, the V gene TRBV3-1, with no clear D. There are 14 residues in the CDR3. V was shortened by 4 bases and J by 1 base, with 10 bases between the two germline ends. From germline, CDR1 is LGHDT and CDR2 YNNKEL (reference sequence). CDR3 amino acids: CASSRWTDNYGYTF. The CDR3 nucleotides are TGTGCCAGCAGCCGATGGACCGATAACTATGGCTACACCTTC.

The J gene is TRBJ2-7, the V gene TRBV10-3; 10 bases align to TRBD2. The germline CDR1 and CDR2 sequences are ENHRY and SYGVKD. Trimming cost V 4 bases and J 0 bases; bases outside gene matches: 0. This CDR3 contains 14 residues. The CDR3 here is CAISGTSGSYEQYF. The CDR3 DNA sequence: TGTGCCATCAGTGGGACTAGCGGCTCCTACGAGCAGTACTTC.

Note on this clonotype: This could be a read error, since a much larger clone is one nucleotide away. V usage is TRBV12-3 or TRBV12-4 and J usage is TRBJ2-7; 7 bases map to TRBD2. CDR3 length equals 14 residues. CDR3 sequence (DNA): TGTGCCAGCAGTGCGACTAGCAGGTTCGGCGAGCAGTGCTTC. Translating it yields CASSATSRFGEQCF.

The chain carries TRBV25-1 and TRBJ1-1; D not certain. Trimming took off 7 bases at V and 4 bases at J, with 13 bases between the two ends. CDR3 size: 13 residues. In germline, CDR1 is MGHDK, CDR2 SYGVNS. The CDR3 bases are TGTGCCAGCATACGGGAGTGGGGCACTGAAGCTTTCTTT. This encodes CASIREWGTEAFF. Full variable domain (remainder filled in from reference TRBV25-1 and TRBJ1-1): EADIYQTPRYLVIGTGKKITLECSQTMGHDKMYWYQQDPGMELHLIHYSYGVNSTEKGDLSSESTVSRIRTEHFPLTLESARPSHTSQYLCASIREWGTEAFFGQGTRLTVV.

A few counts support this clonotype. The chain uses TRBV7-9 and TRBJ1-4, with D possibly TRBD1 on 5 matching bases. Germline V lookup: CDR1 SEHNR, CDR2 FQNEAQ (reference sequence). The CDR3 is 15 amino acids. V lost 5 bases, J lost 1 base, and 11 bases lay in between. The CDR3 bases are TGTGCCAGCAGCCCCGAGGGGATAACTAATGAAAAACTGTTTTTT. Protein sequence: CASSPEGITNEKLFF.

This clonotype was seen only a few times. This chain connects TRBV12-3 or TRBV12-4 to TRBJ2-5; 8 nucleotides agree with TRBD2. The CDR3 runs to 13 residues. J was trimmed by 4 bases and V by 6 bases; bases with no gene match: 4. CDR3 coding DNA: TGTGCCAGCAGAATAGCGGGAAGAGAGACCCAGTACTTC. Its translation is CASRIAGRETQYF.

This clonotype turned up a few times. The chain has TRBV12-3 or TRBV12-4 and TRBJ2-1, with 10 positions matching TRBD2. The V segment lost 4 bases and the J segment 6 bases; nucleotides outside the gene matches: 6. The CDR3 runs to 15 residues. The CDR3 DNA reads as TGTGCCAGCAGTTCCGTAGCGGGAGGACCCAATGAGCAGTTCTTC. Amino acid sequence: CASSSVAGGPNEQFF.

This clonotype turned up a few times. V gene TRBV3-1 combines with J gene TRBJ1-1, with 7 bases fitting TRBD1. CDR3 length: 14 residues. J was trimmed by 3 bases and V by 2 bases; bases with no gene match: 3. Germline loops: CDR1 LGHDT, CDR2 YNNKEL (reference sequence). The chain's CDR3 is CASSQNRGYTEAFF. CDR3 sequence (DNA): TGTGCCAGCAGCCAAAACAGGGGTTACACTGAAGCTTTCTTT. Using reference TRBV3-1 and TRBJ1-1 for the parts outside the CDR3, the full variable domain is DTAVSQTPKYLVTQMGNDKSIKCEQNLGHDTMYWYKQDSKKFLKIMFSYNNKELIINETVPNRFSPKSPDKAHLNLHINSLELGDSAVYFCASSQNRGYTEAFFGQGTRLTVV.

This clonotype was seen repeatedly, ten times or more. The V gene is TRBV7-7, the J gene TRBJ2-5; maybe TRBD1 (6 bases). V was clipped by 5 bases and J by 3 bases, with 13 bases between them. Germline V gene sequence: CDR1 SSHAT, CDR2 FNYEAQ (reference sequence). This CDR3 region has 14 residues. The CDR3 coding sequence is TGTGCCAGCAGCCCGGGACACCATGAAGAGACCCAGTACTTC. This codes for CASSPGHHEETQYF.

The V and J genes are TRBV27 and TRBJ2-7; the match to TRBD2 covers 7 bases. Germline values: CDR1 MNHEY, CDR2 SMNVEV (reference sequence). V trimming: 2 bases; J trimming: 2 bases; junction bases outside the gene matches: 3. CDR3 size: 14 residues. CDR3 region: CASSLGAGAYEQYV. CDR3 bases: TGTGCCAGCAGTTTAGGCGCGGGGGCCTACGAGCAGTACGTC.